Sequencing of this T cell receptor (beta chain) was carried out in a study of control samples from healthy donors and cancer patients. The CDR3 runs 15 residues. Between the trimmed V and J ends, which lost 6 bases and 7 bases, there was a span of 19 bases. From germline, CDR1 is LGHNT and CDR2 FRNRAP. The repertoire was sequenced with immunoSEQ multiplex PCR; TCRdb's copy has only in-frame clones and lacks some. The table lists some 120,000 clones, approximately 90% of them singletons. Input material: blood. This TCR came from a man between 18 and 35 years old in good health. The rearrangement links TRBV12-5 to TRBJ1-5; D might be TRBD1 (6 bases). CDR3 sequence reads: CASGNDRNVEQPQHF. Written as DNA, the CDR3 is TGTGCTAGTGGCAATGACAGGAATGTTGAGCAGCCCCAGCATTTT. Full variable domain (rest looked up from reference TRBV12-5 and TRBJ1-5): DARVTQTPRHKVTEMGQEVTMRCQPILGHNTVFWYRQTMMQGLELLAYFRNRAPLDDSGMPKDRFSAEMPDATLATLKIQPSEPRDSAVYFCASGNDRNVEQPQHFGDGTRLSIL.